These 14 T cell receptor beta chains were sequenced from one sample in a study of CD8+ T cells in alopecia areata. Sample treatment: oral pan-JAK inhibitor, 5-10 mg twice daily. Specimens obtained from alopecia areata patients comprised lesional scalp punch biopsies and peripheral blood. Extraction and reverse transcription of RNA yielded cDNA as the sequencing template. The method was immunoSEQ multiplex PCR; TCRdb's version includes in-frame clones alone and lacks a portion of them. The profile shows 10,000 to 15,000 clones, around 63% of them singletons. Specimen: skin, collected at week 4, from a patient treated with tofacitinib. Receptors originate from a human donor with alopecia areata.

A few counts support this clone. A read error may account for a junction end that differs from germline. The rearrangement links TRBV4-1 to TRBJ2-3, with a weak D call TRBD2 (5 bases). The CDR3 consists of 16 residues. Germline values: CDR1 MGHRA, CDR2 YSYEKL. CDR3 in DNA: TGCGCCAGCAGACAAGATGGGAGCAGCGTAGGGGATACGCAGTATTTT. Its translation: CASRQDGSSVGDTQYF.

The chain employs TRBV6-1 and TRBJ2-1, with D unclear. The CDR3 runs to 14 residues. V lost 7 bases to trimming and J lost 10 bases, with 20 bases between them. The germline CDR1 and CDR2 sequences are MNHNS and SASEGT. As DNA, the CDR3 is TGTGCCAGCATCTCACCCCCCCCAATAAACGAGCAGTTCTTC. Protein: CASISPPPINEQFF.

V is TRBV7-2 and J is TRBJ1-1; tentatively, D is TRBD1 (5 bases). Trimming took off 4 bases at V and 0 bases at J, with 12 bases between the two ends. Germline V CDR1 and CDR2: SGHTA, FQGNSA. The CDR3 loop spans 15 amino acids. The CDR3 coding sequence is TGTGCCAGCAGCTCTGGCAGGGCCATGAACACTGAAGCTTTCTTT. Translated: CASSSGRAMNTEAFF.

The rearrangement uses TRBV1 and TRBJ2-3; the table assigns TRBD2, which was not confirmed against the DNA. TRBV1 is reported as a pseudogene. This CDR3 contains 12 residues. In DNA, the CDR3 is TGCACCAGCAGCCAAGAGCGGGGGCTGCAGTATTTT. It encodes CTSSQERGLQYF.

The rearrangement links TRBV7-2 to TRBJ2-5, with 16 bases lining up with TRBD2. Germline loops: CDR1 SGHTA, CDR2 FQGNSA. The CDR3 is 17 amino acids. The J segment lost 3 bases and the V segment lost 5 bases, leaving 6 bases of the junction unmatched. The CDR3 DNA follows: TGTGCCAGCAGCGTAACGGGACTAGCGGGGGGGGAAGAGACCCAGTACTTC. It encodes CASSVTGLAGGEETQYF. Based on the CDR3 plus reference TRBV7-2 and TRBJ2-5, the full variable domain is GAGVSQSPSNKVTEKGKDVELRCDPISGHTALYWYRQSLGQGLEFLIYFQGNSAPDKSGLPSDRFSAERTGGSVSTLTIQRTQQEDSAVYLCASSVTGLAGGEETQYFGPGTRLLVL.

This clone was counted between two and nine times. This rearrangement joins TRBV7-2 to TRBJ2-7; TRBD1 might be the D (5 bases). Germline values: CDR1 SGHTA, CDR2 FQGNSA. The CDR3 extends over 13 amino acids. The germline V and J ends were trimmed by 1 base and 6 bases, with 10 bases remaining between them. In nucleotides, the CDR3 is TGTGCCAGCAGCTTAGTTTGGGGCGGCGAGCAGTACTTC. This codes for CASSLVWGGEQYF.

This chain uses TRBV29-1 with TRBJ1-2; 7 bases are a match to TRBD1. The germline CDR1 and CDR2 sequences are SQVTM and ANQGSEA. The length of the CDR3 is 13 residues. Trimming at V came to 5 bases and at J to 4 bases, leaving 7 bases not matched to a gene. The CDR3: CSVRQGSGYGYTF. DNA for the CDR3: TGCAGCGTTAGACAGGGTTCAGGCTATGGCTACACCTTC.

The gene calls are TRBV11-2 and TRBJ1-1; no reliable D call. The CDR3 has 14 amino acids. The germline V and J ends were trimmed by 4 bases and 6 bases, with 15 bases remaining between them. CDR1 and CDR2 from the germline V gene are SGHAT and FQNNGV. CDR3 region: CASSSNTRRAEAFF. CDR3 sequence (DNA): TGTGCCAGCAGCTCAAATACGCGGCGAGCTGAAGCTTTCTTT.

V usage is TRBV7-8 and J usage is TRBJ2-1; D tentatively fits TRBD1 or TRBD2 (7 bases each). The germline CDR1 and CDR2 sequences are SGHVS and FQNEAQ. Trimming removed 4 bases at V and 7 bases at J, with 17 bases between. The CDR3 extends over 15 amino acids. This CDR3 is CASSSPGGGMNEQFF. Here the CDR3 DNA reads TGTGCCAGCAGCTCCCCAGGGGGGGGGATGAATGAGCAGTTCTTC.

This clone was recorded a few times. V usage is TRBV29-1 and J usage is TRBJ2-2; 9 positions agree with TRBD1. Germline-derived CDR1 and CDR2 are SQVTM and ANQGSEA. CDR3 length: 14 residues. V lost 3 bases to trimming and J lost 7 bases; unmatched junction nucleotides: 6. The CDR3, as DNA: TGCAGCGTTGAGACCGGACAGGGGAACGGGGAGCTGTTTTTT. It specifies CSVETGQGNGELFF.

The chain has TRBV6-8 and TRBJ2-3, with unresolved D. The CDR3 sequence is 15 residues long. CDR1 is MNHGY and CDR2 is SAAAGT in the germline V gene. Between the trimmed V and J ends, which lost 5 bases and 1 base, there was a span of 13 bases. CDR3 sequence (DNA): TGTGCCAGCAGTGAAGTTGGGGTTGGCACAGATACGCAGTATTTT. Its translation: CASSEVGVGTDTQYF.

In DNA form, the CDR3 reads TGTGCCAGCTCACCACTCACACCAAAATCCCCCTACGAGCAGTACTTC. Its protein is CASSPLTPKSPYEQYF. This sequence joins TRBV18 and TRBJ2-7; no reliable D call. Trimming took off 1 base at V and 2 bases at J, with 15 bases between the two ends. This CDR3 has 16 residues. Germline lookup yields CDR1 KGHSH and CDR2 LQKENI.

This chain links TRBV5-4 with TRBJ1-6; 7 bases agree with TRBD1. There are 15 residues in the CDR3. Germline loops: CDR1 SGHNT, CDR2 YYREEE (reference sequence). V was clipped by 0 bases and J by 7 bases; unmatched bases: 4. In nucleotides, the CDR3 is TGTGCCAGCAGCTTGGAGGGGGCGAGGAATTCACCCCTCCACTTT. Protein: CASSLEGARNSPLHF.

This chain links TRBV7-2 with TRBJ2-7, with 10 bases lining up with TRBD2. The CDR3 length is 17 residues. Trimming took 1 base from V and 3 from J; bases not matched to a gene: 9. Germline-derived CDR1 and CDR2 are SGHTA and FQGNSA. CDR3 in amino acids: CASSLGSGGAVLYEQYF. CDR3 DNA: TGTGCCAGCAGCTTAGGAAGCGGGGGGGCTGTCCTCTACGAGCAGTACTTC.